The T cell receptor delta chain described here comes from a study of γδ T cells in repeated Plasmodium falciparum infection. Study at large: Donors were malaria-exposed Malian children or age- and gender-matched Australian children. Malaria-naive adults were infected with P. falciparum NF54 four times over around 600 days.

Worth noting for this clone: This clone may be a read error of a much larger clone one base away.

TCRdb fed the multiplex PCR reads into CATT to redo clone calling. The sample yields under 65,000 delta-chain clones, about 1.5% seen once. The material sequenced was gamma-delta T cells from blood. This receptor was identified in a pool of human donors (malaria-infected and uninfected, not separated).

The CDR3 loop reads CALGESFRGCKLIF. The CDR3 DNA is TGCGCTCTTGGGGAATCTTTTCGGGGATGTAAACTCATCTTT. The rearrangement uses TRDV1 and TRDJ1; maybe TRDD3 (6 bases). Since TCRdb gives no J gene, matching the DNA to germline was used here to assign it. Germline CDR1 reads TSWWSYY; CDR2 reads QGS. This CDR3 is 14 amino acids long.